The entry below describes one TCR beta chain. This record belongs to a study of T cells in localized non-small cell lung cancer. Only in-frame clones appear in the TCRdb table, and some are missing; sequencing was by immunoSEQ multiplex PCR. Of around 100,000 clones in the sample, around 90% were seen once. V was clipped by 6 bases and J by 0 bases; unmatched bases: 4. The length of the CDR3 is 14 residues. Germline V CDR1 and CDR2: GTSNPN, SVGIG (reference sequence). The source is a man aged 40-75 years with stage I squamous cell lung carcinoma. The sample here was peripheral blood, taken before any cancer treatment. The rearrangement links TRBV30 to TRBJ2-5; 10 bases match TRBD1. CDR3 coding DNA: TGTGCCTGCACGGACAGGGGGTACCAAGAGACCCAGTACTTC. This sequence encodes CACTDRGYQETQYF.